The 4 T cell receptor beta chains below come from one sample, sequenced in a study of blood T cell repertoires in COVID-19. Sequencing used immunoSEQ multiplex PCR; TCRdb keeps in-frame clones, though not all of them. The sample consists of a few hundred thousand clones, just under 90% of them appearing once. Sample: PBMCs or T cells enriched from blood (not recorded which). These receptors all come from a woman between 45 and 65 years old who had recovered from COVID-19.

V and J are TRBV20-1 and TRBJ2-1; TRBD2 matches at 9 bases. V shed 3 bases, J shed 1 base, and the junction held 4 bases outside the gene matches. CDR1 DFQATT and CDR2 SNEGSKA come from the germline V gene (reference sequence). This CDR3 contains 15 residues. CDR3 sequence: CSASRRGGSYNEQFF. CDR3 DNA: TGCAGTGCTAGTCGGCGGGGGGGTTCCTACAATGAGCAGTTCTTC.

This chain uses TRBV4-1 with TRBJ1-1, with TRBD1 matching over 9 bases. Germline-derived CDR1 and CDR2 are MGHRA and YSYEKL. The V gene end was trimmed by 5 bases and the J gene end by 2 bases; junction bases not matched to a gene: 9. CDR3 length equals 16 residues. The CDR3 sequence: CASSGTRGQGNTEAFF. DNA for the CDR3: TGCGCCAGCAGCGGAACCCGGGGACAGGGTAACACTGAAGCTTTCTTT.

This rearrangement joins TRBV30 to TRBJ1-2; TRBD1 matches 10 bases. Losses at the gene ends were 8 bases for V and 1 base for J; bases not matched to a gene: 7. This CDR3 spans 14 amino acids. In germline, CDR1 is GTSNPN, CDR2 SVGIG (reference sequence). The CDR3 loop is CARDRGSRNYGYTF. The CDR3 nucleotides are TGTGCCAGGGACAGGGGAAGCCGTAACTATGGCTACACCTTC. Full variable domain (outside the CDR3, taken from reference TRBV30 and TRBJ1-2): SQTIHQWPATLVQPVGSPLSLECTVEGTSNPNLYWYRQAAGRGLQLLFYSVGIGQISSEVPQNLSASRPQDRQFILSSKKLLLSDSGFYLCARDRGSRNYGYTFGSGTRLTVV.

The chain has TRBV9 and TRBJ1-2, with D tentatively TRBD1 (6 bases). The germline V gene has CDR1 SGDLS and CDR2 YYNGEE. Trimming took off 3 bases at V and 0 bases at J, with 15 bases between the two ends. This CDR3 contains 16 residues. CDR3 bases: TGTGCCAGCAGCGGTCGGGGGGGCACCTCTAACTATGGCTACACCTTC. Protein product: CASSGRGGTSNYGYTF.